Presented here are 30 T cell receptor beta chains from one specimen sequenced in a study of cytomegalovirus exposure and HLA in healthy donors. In the PCR, 60 Vbeta and 13 Jbeta primers were used. TCRdb keeps only in-frame clones here, not all; method: immunoSEQ multiplex PCR. The data show under 140,000 clones, about 80% seen once. The material sequenced was PBMCs. The receptors were sampled from a woman aged 60 to 75 in good health and CMV-seropositive.

The rearrangement uses TRBV2 and TRBJ1-5, with 10 nucleotides matching TRBD1. V lost 6 bases and J lost 6; bases outside the gene matches: 5. Germline V lookup: CDR1 SNHLY, CDR2 FYNNEI. The CDR3 sequence is 14 residues long. DNA of the CDR3: TGTGCCAGCAGGACAGGGGGCTACAGTCAGCCCCAGCATTTT. Translating it yields CASRTGGYSQPQHF.

The chain links TRBV15 to TRBJ2-1, with 9 bases matching TRBD2. The CDR3 is made up of 16 amino acids. Germline CDR1 is LNHNV and CDR2 is YYDKDF (reference sequence). J gave up 16 bases and V 4 bases, and 20 bases lay outside the gene matches. This CDR3 reads CATSKGGSGSGSSFFF. CDR3 coding DNA: TGTGCCACCAGCAAAGGGGGTAGCGGGAGTGGATCGAGTTTTTTCTTC.

This clone was counted a single time. This chain connects TRBV29-1 to TRBJ2-1; D remains ambiguous. Germline assignment: CDR1 SQVTM and CDR2 ANQGSEA. The CDR3 consists of 16 residues. V was clipped by 1 base and J by 4 bases, with 17 bases between them. The CDR3: CSVEAPPVFAYNEQFF. CDR3 nucleotides: TGCAGCGTTGAAGCCCCCCCGGTCTTCGCTTACAATGAGCAGTTCTTC.

The DNA of the CDR3 is TGTGCCAGCAGTCCGGGACTAGCGGGAGGGCCGGAGTACTTC. Its translation: CASSPGLAGGPEYF. The chain combines TRBV6-5 with TRBJ2-7, with 16 bases lining up with TRBD2. Germline V gene lookup returns CDR1 MNHEY and CDR2 SVGAGI. V lost 5 bases and J lost 11; bases outside the gene matches: 6. The CDR3 is made up of 14 amino acids.

The genes are TRBV15 and TRBJ2-1; tentatively, D is TRBD1 (5 bases). Trimming removed 0 bases at V and 2 bases at J, with 14 bases between. The CDR3 runs to 17 residues. Germline loops: CDR1 LNHNV, CDR2 YYDKDF (reference sequence). CDR3 coding DNA: TGTGCCACCAGCAGAGAAAGGGGTGGTGCACCCTACAATGAGCAGTTCTTC. Protein product: CATSRERGGAPYNEQFF.

The CDR3 protein is CASSSTGIYGYTF. In DNA form, the CDR3 reads TGTGCCAGCAGTTCAACAGGGATCTATGGCTACACCTTC. The V gene is TRBV28, the J gene TRBJ1-2; tentative D call: TRBD1 (6 bases). Per germline, CDR1 MDHEN and CDR2 SYDVKM. V lost 4 bases and J lost 4, with 10 bases in between. This CDR3 contains 13 residues.

This chain uses TRBV7-3 with TRBJ1-1, with 9 bases identical to TRBD1. The CDR3 length is 17 residues. Germline CDR1 is SGHTA and CDR2 is FQGTGA. With 3 bases clipped from V and 4 bases from J, the junction kept 12 bases outside the gene matches. CDR3 region: CASSLTGTGYIGTEAFF. CDR3 bases: TGTGCCAGCAGCTTGACAGGGACAGGGTATATAGGCACTGAAGCTTTCTTT.

V usage is TRBV11-2 and J usage is TRBJ1-1, with TRBD1 matching 7 bases. The CDR3 extends over 14 amino acids. CDR1 is SGHAT, CDR2 FQNNGV, per germline. V dropped 7 bases and J dropped 0; count of bases not matched to a gene: 5. The CDR3 DNA is TGTGCCAGCAAAAGAGGGACAGTGAACACTGAAGCTTTCTTT. Amino acid sequence: CASKRGTVNTEAFF.

J is TRBJ2-5 and V is TRBV7-6, with D tentatively TRBD1 (5 bases). Germline lookup yields CDR1 SGHVS and CDR2 FNYEAQ. V lost 2 bases and J lost 5, with 15 bases in between. This CDR3 is 15 amino acids long. In DNA, the CDR3 is TGTGCCAGCAGCTTAAGACTCGACAGACCGGAGACCCAGTACTTC. Its translation is CASSLRLDRPETQYF.

This chain joins TRBV7-9 and TRBJ1-1; perhaps TRBD1 as D (5 bases). The CDR3 consists of 17 residues. The V gene's germline CDR1 is SEHNR and CDR2 FQNEAQ (reference sequence). The V end was cut by 2 bases, the J end by 5 bases, with 21 bases between. The CDR3 here is CASSLYPLQFGGTEAFF. The DNA of the CDR3 is TGTGCCAGCAGCTTATATCCCCTTCAGTTCGGGGGAACTGAAGCTTTCTTT.

V gene TRBV9 combines with J gene TRBJ2-3; tentative D call: TRBD2 (6 bases). Germline V gene data show CDR1 as SGDLS and CDR2 as YYNGEE. The CDR3 is made up of 16 amino acids. Trimming took 0 bases from V and 4 from J, leaving 15 bases between them. In nucleotides, the CDR3 is TGTGCCAGCAGCGTAGACCCCTCAGCGGGTCCAGATACGCAGTATTTT. Its translation: CASSVDPSAGPDTQYF.

The rearrangement uses TRBV30 and TRBJ1-1; the D is unclear. Trimming took 0 bases from V and 3 from J, leaving 8 bases between them. Germline CDR1 GTSNPN, CDR2 SVGIG (reference sequence). The CDR3 loop spans 13 amino acids. The CDR3 protein is CAWSVHADTEAFF. In DNA, the CDR3 is TGTGCCTGGAGTGTACACGCGGACACTGAAGCTTTCTTT.

The genes are TRBV6-5 and TRBJ1-5, with D perhaps matching TRBD1 (5 bases). The CDR3 has 14 amino acids. Germline values: CDR1 MNHEY, CDR2 SVGAGI. Trimming left V 0 bases short and J 7 bases short, with 10 bases between. The CDR3 nucleotides read TGTGCCAGCAGTTACTCGCCAGGGCTGCAGCCCCAGCATTTT. Translated: CASSYSPGLQPQHF.

The chain joins TRBV29-1 to TRBJ2-1; D is uncertain. The CDR3 sequence is 10 residues long. Germline CDR1 reads SQVTM; CDR2 reads ANQGSEA. Trimming pared 4 bases from V and 6 bases from J, leaving 4 bases between. The CDR3 sequence: CSVGINEQFF. The DNA of the CDR3 is TGCAGCGTTGGTATCAATGAGCAGTTCTTC.

V gene TRBV6-1 combines with J gene TRBJ2-7; no clear D gene. The germline gives CDR1 MNHNS, CDR2 SASEGT. This CDR3 is 13 amino acids long. V was shortened by 3 bases and J by 2 bases, with 8 bases between the two germline ends. CDR3 protein: CASSEWQTYEQYF. CDR3 in DNA: TGTGCCAGCAGTGAGTGGCAGACCTACGAGCAGTACTTC.

The chain uses TRBV5-1 and TRBJ2-5; D perhaps matches TRBD1 (7 bases). The J call may be wrong; the DNA end is better matched by TRBJ2-7. Germline CDR1 SGHRS, CDR2 YFSETQ. There are 13 residues in the CDR3. CDR3 sequence (DNA): TGCGCCAGCAGCCCAGGGGGGAGCTACGAGCAGTACTTC. Its protein is CASSPGGSYEQYF.

The gene calls are TRBV5-5 and TRBJ2-1, with 8 positions matching TRBD1. J was trimmed by 0 bases and V by 4 bases; bases with no gene match: 6. The CDR3 is made up of 16 amino acids. Per the germline V gene, CDR1 is SGHKS and CDR2 is YYEKEE (reference sequence). The CDR3 nucleotides are TGTGCCAGCAGCACCCGGACAGGGAGCTCCTACAATGAGCAGTTCTTC. Its translation is CASSTRTGSSYNEQFF. Complete variable domain (other parts from reference TRBV5-5 and TRBJ2-1): DAGVTQSPTHLIKTRGQQVTLRCSPISGHKSVSWYQQVLGQGPQFIFQYYEKEERGRGNFPDRFSARQFPNYSSELNVNALLLGDSALYLCASSTRTGSSYNEQFFGPGTRLTVL.

The chain links TRBV10-2 to TRBJ1-1; D is perhaps TRBD1 (5 bases). Trimming cost V 7 bases and J 1 base, with 22 bases left between them. Germline-derived CDR1 and CDR2 are WSHSY and SAAADI. The CDR3 has 17 residues. The CDR3 region is CASIVQPAGKSNTEAFF. CDR3 nucleotides: TGCGCCAGCATTGTGCAGCCGGCAGGGAAGTCGAACACTGAAGCTTTCTTT.

V gene TRBV28 combines with J gene TRBJ1-2; D unclear. The CDR3 extends over 11 amino acids. Germline CDR1 and CDR2: MDHEN and SYDVKM. V was pared by 10 bases and J by 7 bases, with 13 bases between. The CDR3 DNA is TGTGCCACCACAACCTCGGGTGGCTACACCTTC. It encodes CATTTSGGYTF.

This rearrangement joins TRBV10-3 to TRBJ1-3; D gene uncertain. The CDR3 runs 14 residues. V was clipped by 3 bases and J by 2 bases, with 8 bases between them. Per the germline V gene, CDR1 is ENHRY and CDR2 is SYGVKD. CDR3 in amino acids: CAISDPGAGNTIYF. CDR3 sequence (DNA): TGTGCCATCAGTGATCCCGGAGCTGGAAACACCATATATTTT.

V is TRBV5-1 and J is TRBJ2-7; possibly TRBD1 for D (6 bases). This CDR3 has 14 residues. V was trimmed by 2 bases and J by 0 bases, leaving 9 bases between them. From germline, CDR1 is SGHRS and CDR2 YFSETQ. This chain's CDR3 is CASSFGTNSYEQYF. The CDR3 DNA reads as TGCGCCAGCAGCTTCGGGACAAACTCCTACGAGCAGTACTTC.

The rearrangement joins TRBV28 to TRBJ2-7; TRBD2 matches at 7 bases. Trimming took 3 bases from V and 3 from J; bases not matched to a gene: 8. In germline, CDR1 is MDHEN, CDR2 SYDVKM. CDR3 length: 15 residues. The CDR3 reads CASSLGGSWLYEQYF. In DNA form, the CDR3 reads TGTGCCAGCAGTTTGGGGGGGTCATGGCTCTACGAGCAGTACTTC.

The rearrangement joins TRBV6-4 to TRBJ1-1, with no clear D. The CDR3 totals 12 residues. V shed 6 bases and J shed 1 base, with 6 bases lying between them. The germline V gene has CDR1 MRHNA and CDR2 SNTAGT. This chain's CDR3 is CASRHRNTEAFF. Written as DNA, the CDR3 is TGTGCCAGCAGACACAGGAACACTGAAGCTTTCTTT.

V is TRBV4-2 and J is TRBJ2-1; D is perhaps TRBD2 (6 bases). Trimming removed 0 bases at V and 0 bases at J, with 12 bases between. The germline gives CDR1 LGHNA, CDR2 YNFKEQ. The CDR3 extends over 17 amino acids. CDR3 region: CASSQETSQSSYNEQFF. DNA of the CDR3: TGTGCCAGCAGCCAAGAAACTAGCCAGAGCTCCTACAATGAGCAGTTCTTC.

This clone has a handful of counts. The genes are TRBV4-2 and TRBJ1-4; D gene uncertain. CDR1 and CDR2 (germline): LGHNA, YNFKEQ. V gave up 4 bases and J gave up 5 bases, with 14 bases separating them. The CDR3 contains 15 residues. The CDR3 spells CASSPDRFGNEKLFF. CDR3 coding DNA: TGTGCCAGCAGCCCTGACCGGTTCGGGAATGAAAAACTGTTTTTT.

This rearrangement joins TRBV9 to TRBJ2-5; 11 positions agree with TRBD1. The CDR3 totals 17 residues. The ends lost 4 bases at V and 2 bases at J; junction bases unmatched: 10. Germline assignment: CDR1 SGDLS and CDR2 YYNGEE. CDR3 in DNA: TGTGCCAGCAGCAAACGCGATCGGGACAGGGGGCAAGAGACCCAGTACTTC. Protein product: CASSKRDRDRGQETQYF.

This chain connects TRBV9 to TRBJ2-7, with 9 positions matching TRBD1. Trimming removed 3 bases from V and 5 bases from J; junction bases left unmatched: 15. The CDR3 loop spans 17 amino acids. Germline-derived CDR1 and CDR2 are SGDLS and YYNGEE. The CDR3 DNA reads as TGTGCCAGCAGCGCGACCATCAACCGGGACAGGGAAAACGAGCAGTACTTC. This gives the protein CASSATINRDRENEQYF. The full variable domain, completed using reference TRBV9 and TRBJ2-7, is DSGVTQTPKHLITATGQRVTLRCSPRSGDLSVYWYQQSLDQGLQFLIQYYNGEERAKGNILERFSAQQFPDLHSELNLSSLELGDSALYFCASSATINRDRENEQYFGPGTRLTVT.

The chain joins TRBV27 to TRBJ2-1; TRBD2 might be the D (6 bases). This CDR3 is 13 amino acids long. The V end lost 3 bases, the J end lost 13 bases, and 16 bases lay between the germline ends. Germline values: CDR1 MNHEY, CDR2 SMNVEV (reference sequence). CDR3 region: CASSLEGSDAQFF. As DNA, the CDR3 is TGTGCCAGCAGTTTGGAGGGGTCCGACGCACAGTTCTTC.

This clone came up a few times. This chain joins TRBV7-9 and TRBJ2-6, with a weak D call TRBD1 (6 bases). V was trimmed by 0 bases and J by 9 bases, leaving 15 bases between them. Germline values: CDR1 SEHNR, CDR2 FQNEAQ (reference sequence). The CDR3 contains 16 residues. The CDR3 DNA reads TGTGCCAGCAGCTTAGCGGGGGCTCGTGCAGACAACGTCCTGACTTTC. It yields the protein CASSLAGARADNVLTF.

Details on this clone: Other DNA variants within this sample encode the same CDR3. This chain connects TRBV18 to TRBJ2-5, with D possibly TRBD1 on 7 matching bases. CDR1 is KGHSH, CDR2 LQKENI, per germline. The germline V and J ends were trimmed by 3 bases and 4 bases, with 9 bases remaining between them. The CDR3 sequence is 13 residues long. Here the CDR3 DNA reads TGTGCCAGCTCACCCCAGGGGGGAGAGACCCAGTACTTC. Protein sequence: CASSPQGGETQYF.